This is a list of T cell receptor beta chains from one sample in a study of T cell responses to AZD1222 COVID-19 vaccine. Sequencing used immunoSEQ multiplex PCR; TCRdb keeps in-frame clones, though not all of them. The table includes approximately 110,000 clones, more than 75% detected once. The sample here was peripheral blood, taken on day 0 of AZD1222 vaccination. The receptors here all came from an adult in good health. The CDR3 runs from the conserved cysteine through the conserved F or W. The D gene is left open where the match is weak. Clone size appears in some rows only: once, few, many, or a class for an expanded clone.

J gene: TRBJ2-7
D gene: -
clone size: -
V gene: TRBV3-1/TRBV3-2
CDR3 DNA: TGTGCCAGCAGCCAAGCAAGCAGCGACCTCTACGAGCAGTACTTC
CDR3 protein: CASSQASSDLYEQYF

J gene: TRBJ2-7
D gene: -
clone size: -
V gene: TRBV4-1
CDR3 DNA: TGCGCCAGCAGTCGTTGGGGGGACACCACCTCCTACGAGCAGTACTTC
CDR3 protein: CASSRWGDTTSYEQYF

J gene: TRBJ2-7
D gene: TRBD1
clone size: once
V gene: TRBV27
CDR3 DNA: TGTGCCAGCAGAATACAGGGGGCCGCTTCCGAGCAGTACTTC
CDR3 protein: CASRIQGAASEQYF

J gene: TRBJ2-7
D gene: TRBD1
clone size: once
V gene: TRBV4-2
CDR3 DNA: TGTGCCAGCAGCCAAGATAGTCCGGACAGGGGGTTTGAGCAGTACTTC
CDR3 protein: CASSQDSPDRGFEQYF

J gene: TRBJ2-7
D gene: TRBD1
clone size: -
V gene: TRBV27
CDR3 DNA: TGTGCCAGCAGTTCCCGTTTGGGGGACAGGGGAACCTACGAGCAGTACTTC
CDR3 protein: CASSSRLGDRGTYEQYF

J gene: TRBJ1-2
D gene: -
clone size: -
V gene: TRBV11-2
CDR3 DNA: TGTGCCAGCAATACTCTCCGGGATAGGACCCCTAACTATGGCTACACCTTC
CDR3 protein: CASNTLRDRTPNYGYTF

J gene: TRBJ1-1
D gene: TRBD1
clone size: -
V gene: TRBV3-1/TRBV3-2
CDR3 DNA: TGTGCCAGCAGCCAAGGGGGGACAGGGTCCACTGAAGCTTTCTTT
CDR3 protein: CASSQGGTGSTEAFF

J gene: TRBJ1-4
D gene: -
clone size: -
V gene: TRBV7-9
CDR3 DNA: TGTGCCAGCAGCTTAGGTCAGGAGGGAGAAAAACTGTTTTTT
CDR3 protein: CASSLGQEGEKLFF

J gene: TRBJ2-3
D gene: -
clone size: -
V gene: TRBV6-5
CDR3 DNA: TGTGCCAGCAGTTACCTCGGAAATACAGGCCCAGATACGCAGTATTTT
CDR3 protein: CASSYLGNTGPDTQYF

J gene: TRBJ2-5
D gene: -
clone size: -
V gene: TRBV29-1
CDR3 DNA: TGCAGCGCAGGGGGGCTCCAAGAGACCCAGTACTTC
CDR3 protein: CSAGGLQETQYF

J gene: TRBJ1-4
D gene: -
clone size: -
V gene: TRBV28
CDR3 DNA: TGTGCCAGCAGCTTATGGGTGGGGAGACCCAGTGAACTGTTTTTT
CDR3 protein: CASSLWVGRPSELFF

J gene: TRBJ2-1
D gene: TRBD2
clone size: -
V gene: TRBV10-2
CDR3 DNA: TGCGCCAGCGCCCTTAGCGGGGAAAGATCCTACAATGAGCAGTTCTTC
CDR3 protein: CASALSGERSYNEQFF

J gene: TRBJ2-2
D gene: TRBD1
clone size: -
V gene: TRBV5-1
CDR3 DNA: TGCGCCAGCAGCTGGGCCGGGACAGGGAATGCCGGGGAGCTGTTTTTT
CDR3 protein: CASSWAGTGNAGELFF

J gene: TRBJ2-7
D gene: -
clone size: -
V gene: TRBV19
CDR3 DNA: TGTGCCAGTAGCGGAACTTTCTCCCCCTACGAGCAGTACTTC
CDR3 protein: CASSGTFSPYEQYF

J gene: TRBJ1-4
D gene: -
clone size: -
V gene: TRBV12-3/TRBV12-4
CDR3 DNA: TGTGCCAGCAGTTTAGCGCTTAATGAAAAACTGTTTTTT
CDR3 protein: CASSLALNEKLFF

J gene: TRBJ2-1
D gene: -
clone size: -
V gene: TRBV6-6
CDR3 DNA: TGTGCCAGCAGTTACACGGGAGAGGGGAATGAGCAGTTCTTC
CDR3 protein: CASSYTGEGNEQFF

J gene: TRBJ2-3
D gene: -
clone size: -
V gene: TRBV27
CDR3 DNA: TGTGCCAGCAGTTTAAGCCCCGGTGGCGCAGATACGCAGTATTTT
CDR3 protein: CASSLSPGGADTQYF

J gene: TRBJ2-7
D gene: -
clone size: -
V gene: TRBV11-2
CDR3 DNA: TGTGCCAGCAGCTTAGTTGGTCTACTAGAGCAGTACTTC
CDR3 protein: CASSLVGLLEQYF

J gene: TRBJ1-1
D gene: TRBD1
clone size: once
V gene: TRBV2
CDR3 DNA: TGTGCCAGCAGCCCACTGGGGCAGGGGGCGTACACTGAAGCTTTCTTT
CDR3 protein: CASSPLGQGAYTEAFF

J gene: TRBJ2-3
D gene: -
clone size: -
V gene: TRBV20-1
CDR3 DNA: TGCAGTGCTTATACAGATACGCAGTATTTT
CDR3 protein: CSAYTDTQYF

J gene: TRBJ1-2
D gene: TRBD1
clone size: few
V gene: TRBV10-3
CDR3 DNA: TGTGCCATCAGTGAGGGGACAGGAGACTACACCTTC
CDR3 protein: CAISEGTGDYTF

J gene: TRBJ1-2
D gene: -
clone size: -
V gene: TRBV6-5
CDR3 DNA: TGTGCCAGCAGGCCCGGGGATCTCTATGGCTACACCTTC
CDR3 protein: CASRPGDLYGYTF

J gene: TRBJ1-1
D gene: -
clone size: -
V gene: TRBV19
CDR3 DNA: TGTGCCAGTAGAGCGACAGTTAACACTGAAGCTTTCTTT
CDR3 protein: CASRATVNTEAFF

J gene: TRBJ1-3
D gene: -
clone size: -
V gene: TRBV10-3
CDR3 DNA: TGTGCCATCAAAGTGAGCTCTGGAAACACCATATATTTT
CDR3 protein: CAIKVSSGNTIYF

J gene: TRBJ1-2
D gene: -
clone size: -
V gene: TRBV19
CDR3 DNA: TGTGCCAGTAGTTTCGGGCAGCGGGGCTACACCTTC
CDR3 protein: CASSFGQRGYTF

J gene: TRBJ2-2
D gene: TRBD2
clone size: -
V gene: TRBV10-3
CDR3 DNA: TGTGCCATGGCGACTAGCGGGACGAACACCGGGGAGCTGTTTTTT
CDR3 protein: CAMATSGTNTGELFF

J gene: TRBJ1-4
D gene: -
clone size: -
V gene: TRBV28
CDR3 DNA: TGTGCCAGCAGCGGGCGAATGGGGCAGGTTGATGAAAAACTGTTTTTT
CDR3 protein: CASSGRMGQVDEKLFF

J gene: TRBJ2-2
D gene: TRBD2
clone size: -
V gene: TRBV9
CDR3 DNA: TGTGCCAGCAGGCGGGAGTTGAGTAGCGGGGAGCTGTTTTTT
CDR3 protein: CASRRELSSGELFF

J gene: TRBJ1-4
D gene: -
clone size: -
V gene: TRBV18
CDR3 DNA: TGTGCCAGCTCACCTTCCGATGAAAAACTGTTTTTT
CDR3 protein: CASSPSDEKLFF

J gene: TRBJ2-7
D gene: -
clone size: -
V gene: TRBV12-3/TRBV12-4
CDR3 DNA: TGTGCCAGCAGACCATCGAACTACGAGCAGTACTTC
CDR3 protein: CASRPSNYEQYF

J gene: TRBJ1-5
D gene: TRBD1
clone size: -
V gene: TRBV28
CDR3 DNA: TGTGCCAGCAGTTTACGCCCACGGGACAGGGTACATTTT
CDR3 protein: CASSLRPRDRVHF

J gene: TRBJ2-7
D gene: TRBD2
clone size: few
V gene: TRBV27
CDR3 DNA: TGTGCCAGCAGGGGGACTAGCGGGAGTATCTACGAGCAGTACTTC
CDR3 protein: CASRGTSGSIYEQYF

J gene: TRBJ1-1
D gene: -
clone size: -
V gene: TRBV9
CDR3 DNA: TGTGCCAGCAGCGTGGGGCGAGCTACTCCTGAAGCTTTCTTT
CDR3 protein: CASSVGRATPEAFF

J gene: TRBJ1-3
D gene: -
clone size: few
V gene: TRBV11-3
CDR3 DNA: TGTGCCAGCAGCCGGGGACTGTCCGATTTGGGAAACACCATATATTTT
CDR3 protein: CASSRGLSDLGNTIYF

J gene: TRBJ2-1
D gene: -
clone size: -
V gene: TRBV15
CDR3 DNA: TGTGCCACCAGCATCCTCGGACAGTACAATGAGCAGTTCTTC
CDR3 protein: CATSILGQYNEQFF

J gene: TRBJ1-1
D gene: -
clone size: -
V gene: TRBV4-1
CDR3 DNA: TGCGCCAGCAGCCAAGGTCCCCCGGGCACTGAAGCTTTCTTT
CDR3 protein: CASSQGPPGTEAFF

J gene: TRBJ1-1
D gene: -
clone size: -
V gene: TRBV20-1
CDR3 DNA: TGCAGTGCTAGTACTCGCGGGAACATGAACACTGAAGCTTTCTTT
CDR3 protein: CSASTRGNMNTEAFF

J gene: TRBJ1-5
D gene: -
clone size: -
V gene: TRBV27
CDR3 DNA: TGTGCCAGTTCAAAAGGAAGGGGGGATCAGCCCCAGCATTTT
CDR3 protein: CASSKGRGDQPQHF

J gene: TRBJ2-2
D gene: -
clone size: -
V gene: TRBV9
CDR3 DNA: TGTGCCAGCAGCGTAGCACCGTTAAACACCGGGGAGCTGTTTTTT
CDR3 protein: CASSVAPLNTGELFF

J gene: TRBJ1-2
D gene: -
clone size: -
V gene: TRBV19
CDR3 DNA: TGTGCCAGTAGTTTCCTGTCCGGGTACTATGGCTACACCTTC
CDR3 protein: CASSFLSGYYGYTF

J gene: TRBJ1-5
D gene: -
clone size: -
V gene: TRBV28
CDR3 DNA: TGTGCCAGCAGCCCACAGGGAGGGAGTCAGCCCCAGCATTTT
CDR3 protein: CASSPQGGSQPQHF

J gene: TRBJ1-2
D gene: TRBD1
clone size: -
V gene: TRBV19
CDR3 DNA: TGTGCCAGTAATGACAGGGGGAACTATGGCTACACCTTC
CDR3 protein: CASNDRGNYGYTF

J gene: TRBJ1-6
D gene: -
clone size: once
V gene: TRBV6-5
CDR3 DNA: TGTGCCAGCAGTTATACGAGTTATAATTCACCCCTCCACTTT
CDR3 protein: CASSYTSYNSPLHF

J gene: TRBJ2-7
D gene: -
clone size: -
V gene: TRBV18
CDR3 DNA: TGTGCCAGCTCAGGGGGCGTTAGCGCAACCTACGAGCAGTACTTC
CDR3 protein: CASSGGVSATYEQYF

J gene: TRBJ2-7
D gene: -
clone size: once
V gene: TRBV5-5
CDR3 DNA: TGTGCCAGCAGCCCAGGGACCGCCCCGACCTACGAGCAGTACTTC
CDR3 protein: CASSPGTAPTYEQYF

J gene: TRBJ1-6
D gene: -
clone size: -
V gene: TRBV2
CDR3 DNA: TGTGCCAGCAGTGAAGTAGCAGATAATTCACCCCTCCACTTT
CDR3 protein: CASSEVADNSPLHF